The rows below give T cell receptor beta chains drawn from one sample of a study of blood T cell repertoires in COVID-19. Generated by immunoSEQ multiplex PCR, the TCRdb table keeps only in-frame clones and is missing some. In the table there are hundreds of thousands of clones, about 88% of which are singletons. The sample comprised PBMCs or T cells enriched from blood (not recorded which). Receptors were obtained from a woman aged 60-75 years in a cohort exposed to, infected with or recovered from COVID-19 (not recorded which). The CDR3 runs from the conserved cysteine through the conserved F or W. D genes are given only for firm matches. A row's size may be missing; if present it is once, few, many or a size class.

CDR3 DNA	CDR3 protein	D gene	clone size	V gene	J gene
TGTGCCAGCAAGCTAGCGGACTCCTACGAGCAGTACTTC	CASKLADSYEQYF	TRBD2	once	TRBV2	TRBJ2-7
TGCGCCAGCAGGGGGAGCTCCTCCTACGAGCAGTACTTC	CASRGSSSYEQYF	.	.	TRBV23-1	TRBJ2-7
TGCGCCAGCAGTGAGTCGAGCGGGATCGGGTTCAATGAGCAGTTCTTC	CASSESSGIGFNEQFF	TRBD2	once	TRBV10-1	TRBJ2-1
TGTGCCAGCAGCCAAGCCCTTGGACAGTCGTCCTCTGGAAACACCATATATTTT	CASSQALGQSSSGNTIYF	.	.	TRBV3-1/TRBV3-2	TRBJ1-3
TGTGCCACCAGTGATTTAAGGCAGGGGGACACCGGGGAGCTGTTTTTT	CATSDLRQGDTGELFF	TRBD1	.	TRBV24-1	TRBJ2-2
TGTGCCAGCTCACCTCCCGGGAATCTGGGGGAAAAACTGTTTTTT	CASSPPGNLGEKLFF	.	.	TRBV18	TRBJ1-4
TGTGCCAGCAGTTCCCCCGGCTCAGGAAGAAAAGATACGCAGTATTTT	CASSSPGSGRKDTQYF	.	.	TRBV6-5	TRBJ2-3
TGTGCCAGCAGCTTTTTCCCAGACTATGGCTACACCTTC	CASSFFPDYGYTF	.	.	TRBV7-2	TRBJ1-2
TGTGCCAGCAGCTTTTTCCCCGGGACTAGCGGGAGTTATGAGCAGTTCTTC	CASSFFPGTSGSYEQFF	TRBD2	.	TRBV7-6	TRBJ2-1
TGTGCCAGCAGCCCCCGGAGGGACGGCTACACCTTC	CASSPRRDGYTF	.	once	TRBV7-8	TRBJ1-2
TGTGCCAGCAGCGAAACCAGGCTCACAGATACGCAGTATTTT	CASSETRLTDTQYF	.	.	TRBV5-4	TRBJ2-3
TGTGCCGAAGGTGAGGCTGAAAAACTGTTTTTT	CAEGEAEKLFF	.	.	TRBV30	TRBJ1-4
TGTGCCACCACAGCCCGCACGAACACCGGGGAGCTGTTTTTT	CATTARTNTGELFF	.	.	TRBV19	TRBJ2-2
TGTGCCAGCAGCCTGTCCGGGACTAGCTACAATGAGCAGTTCTTC	CASSLSGTSYNEQFF	TRBD2	.	TRBV28	TRBJ2-1
TGTGCCAGCAGCTTAGAACTAGCTTACAATGAGCAGTTCTTC	CASSLELAYNEQFF	.	once	TRBV7-9	TRBJ2-1
TGTGCCAGCAGCGTAGATCTTGGAAACACCATATATTTT	CASSVDLGNTIYF	.	.	TRBV9	TRBJ1-3
TGTGCCAGCAGTTTAGCGGGATCAAGCGGGGGATCTGAGTACTTC	CASSLAGSSGGSEYF	TRBD2	.	TRBV28	TRBJ2-5
TGTGCCAGCAGTCCGACAGGGGTCGGAAACACCATATATTTT	CASSPTGVGNTIYF	TRBD1	.	TRBV27	TRBJ1-3
TGTGCCAGCAGCCCTAGCCCAAACTCCTACAATGAGCAGTTCTTC	CASSPSPNSYNEQFF	.	.	TRBV27	TRBJ2-1
TGTGCCAGCAGTTTTTTGGGGCGGAACGACTATGGCTACACCTTC	CASSFLGRNDYGYTF	.	.	TRBV27	TRBJ1-2
TGTGCCAGCAGTATACGGTTTGAGCAGTTCTTC	CASSIRFEQFF	.	once	TRBV6-5	TRBJ2-1
TGTGCCAGCAGCCAAGATCCCGCGGTCTCCCCACGGAATGAGCAGTTCTTC	CASSQDPAVSPRNEQFF	.	.	TRBV4-2	TRBJ2-1
TGCGCCAGCAGCCCGGGGCTAGCGGGAGTAGCAGATACGCAGTATTTT	CASSPGLAGVADTQYF	TRBD2	.	TRBV5-1	TRBJ2-3
TGTGCCAGCAGCACCGGGACTAGCGCCCACAATGAGCAGTTCTTC	CASSTGTSAHNEQFF	TRBD2	.	TRBV28	TRBJ2-1
TGTGCCAGCTCACCAAACAGGGACGAGCAGTACTTC	CASSPNRDEQYF	.	.	TRBV18	TRBJ2-7
TGTGCCAGCAGCTTAACGGGACAGGGGTTTTCTGGAAACACCATATATTTT	CASSLTGQGFSGNTIYF	TRBD1	.	TRBV7-2	TRBJ1-3
TGTGCCAGCAGCGCGACTAGCGGGAAGGTCAGTGAGCAGTTCTTC	CASSATSGKVSEQFF	TRBD2	once	TRBV9	TRBJ2-1
TGTGCCAGCAGCTCCTCGACAGGGCGGACCGGGGAGCTGTTTTTT	CASSSSTGRTGELFF	TRBD1	.	TRBV7-3	TRBJ2-2
TGTGCCAGCAGCATAGATCCGGGACAGGGGATCGAGCAGTACTTC	CASSIDPGQGIEQYF	TRBD1	.	TRBV7-2	TRBJ2-7
TGCGCCAGCAGCTTCCTTGGGACAGCCTCTGAAAAACTGTTTTTT	CASSFLGTASEKLFF	TRBD1	.	TRBV5-1	TRBJ1-4
TGTGCCAGCCCCGGGGGACAGGGGGCGGCAGATACGCAGTATTTT	CASPGGQGAADTQYF	TRBD1	.	TRBV2	TRBJ2-3
TGTGCCAGCAGCGTAGGACGGGTAACCCCGAACACCGGGGAGCTGTTTTTT	CASSVGRVTPNTGELFF	.	.	TRBV9	TRBJ2-2
TGTGCCAGCAGCTTAAAGAGACTAAACACCGGGGAGCTGTTTTTT	CASSLKRLNTGELFF	.	.	TRBV7-2	TRBJ2-2
TGTGCCACCAGTGATGGGGCCTATGGCTACACCTTC	CATSDGAYGYTF	.	once	TRBV24-1	TRBJ1-2
TGTGCCACCAGCAGGGGACTAGGAGCTGAGCAGTTCTTC	CATSRGLGAEQFF	TRBD2	once	TRBV15	TRBJ2-1
TGTGCCAGCAGTCGCAAGGCCGGGGGAAACACCATATATTTT	CASSRKAGGNTIYF	.	.	TRBV6-5	TRBJ1-3
TGTGCCAGCAGCCCCCTAGGTGCAGACTCCTACAATGAGCAGTTCTTC	CASSPLGADSYNEQFF	.	.	TRBV7-9	TRBJ2-1
TGTGCCAGCAGTAACGACAGAACCTATGGCTACACCTTC	CASSNDRTYGYTF	.	few	TRBV27	TRBJ1-2
TGCGCCAGCAGCTTGGGGCGATCAGGGACTTACTACAATGAGCAGTTCTTC	CASSLGRSGTYYNEQFF	.	.	TRBV5-1	TRBJ2-1
TGTGCCAGCAGAGGTCAGAGCGATGAGCAGTTCTTC	CASRGQSDEQFF	.	.	TRBV12-3/TRBV12-4	TRBJ2-1
TGTGCCAGCAGACCGGGACTAGCGGGAGGGCCCTACAATGAGCAGTTCTTC	CASRPGLAGGPYNEQFF	TRBD2	.	TRBV28	TRBJ2-1
TGTGCAAGTCGCTTAGGGGACAGTTTTTCGCCTAACTATGGCTACACCTTC	CASRLGDSFSPNYGYTF	.	.	TRBV12-2	TRBJ1-2
TGTGCCAGCAGCACCGGGGGGTCGGGTGAAAAACTGTTTTTT	CASSTGGSGEKLFF	.	.	TRBV28	TRBJ1-4
TGTGCCAGTAGTATTGGGGGGAGAACCTACGAGCAGTACTTC	CASSIGGRTYEQYF	.	.	TRBV19	TRBJ2-7